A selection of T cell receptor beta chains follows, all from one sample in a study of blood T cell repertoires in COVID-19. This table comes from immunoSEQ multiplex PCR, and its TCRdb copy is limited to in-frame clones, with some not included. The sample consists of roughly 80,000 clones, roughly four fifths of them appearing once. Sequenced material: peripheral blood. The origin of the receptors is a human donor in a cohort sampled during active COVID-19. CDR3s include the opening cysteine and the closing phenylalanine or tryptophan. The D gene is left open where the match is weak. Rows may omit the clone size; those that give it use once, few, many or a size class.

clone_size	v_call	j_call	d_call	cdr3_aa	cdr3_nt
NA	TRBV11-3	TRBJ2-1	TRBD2	CASSLLSGGLNNEQFF	TGTGCCAGCAGCTTACTTAGCGGGGGCCTCAACAATGAGCAGTTCTTC
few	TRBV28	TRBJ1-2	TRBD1	CASSPPTGALGYGYTF	TGTGCCAGCAGCCCACCGACAGGGGCCTTGGGCTATGGCTACACCTTC
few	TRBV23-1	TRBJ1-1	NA	CASSHSGQGGNTEAFF	TGCGCCAGCAGTCACTCTGGGCAGGGAGGGAACACTGAAGCTTTCTTT
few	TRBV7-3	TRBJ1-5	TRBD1	CASSLTGGDQPQHF	TGTGCCAGCAGCTTAACAGGGGGCGATCAGCCCCAGCATTTT
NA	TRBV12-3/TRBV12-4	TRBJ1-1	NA	CASSLDGTEAFF	TGTGCCAGCAGTTTAGACGGGACTGAAGCTTTCTTT
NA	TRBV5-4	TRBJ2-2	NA	CASSSEDTGELFF	TGTGCCAGCAGCAGCGAGGACACCGGGGAGCTGTTTTTT
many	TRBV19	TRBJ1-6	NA	CASSIVRGTSPLHF	TGTGCCAGTAGTATAGTACGGGGGACTTCACCCCTCCACTTT
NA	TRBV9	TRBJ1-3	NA	CASSHQRRGLGNTIYF	TGTGCCAGCAGCCACCAGAGGCGGGGGCTCGGAAACACCATATATTTT
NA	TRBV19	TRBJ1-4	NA	CASRRGRATNEKLFF	TGTGCCAGTAGGCGGGGCCGTGCAACTAATGAAAAACTGTTTTTT
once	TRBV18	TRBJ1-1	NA	CASSPSSTGSTEAFF	TGTGCCAGCTCACCAAGTAGCACAGGTAGCACTGAAGCTTTCTTT
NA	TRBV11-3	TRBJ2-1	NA	CASSSTTGDFRAYNEQFF	TGTGCCAGCAGCTCAACGACGGGGGACTTTCGGGCGTACAATGAGCAGTTCTTC
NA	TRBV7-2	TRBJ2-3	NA	CASSLMGYGGDTQYF	TGTGCCAGCAGCTTAATGGGTTACGGAGGAGATACGCAGTATTTT
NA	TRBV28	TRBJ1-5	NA	CASTTGYQPQHF	TGTGCCAGCACCACAGGGTATCAGCCCCAGCATTTT
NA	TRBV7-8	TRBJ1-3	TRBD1	CASSRLQTGAGNTIYF	TGTGCCAGCAGCCGTCTCCAGACAGGGGCGGGAAACACCATATATTTT
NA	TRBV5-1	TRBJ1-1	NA	CASSSGSAYEAFF	TGCGCCAGCAGCTCGGGGTCCGCGTATGAAGCTTTCTTT
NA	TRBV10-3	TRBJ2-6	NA	CAISQRVSSGANVLTF	TGTGCCATCAGTCAGAGGGTGAGCTCTGGGGCCAACGTCCTGACTTTC
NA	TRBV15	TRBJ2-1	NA	CATSRVNRAAEQFF	TGTGCCACCAGCAGAGTCAACAGGGCTGCTGAGCAGTTCTTC
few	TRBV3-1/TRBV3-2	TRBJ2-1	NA	CASSQGLRRSNEQFF	TGTGCCAGCAGCCAGGGACTCCGAAGGAGCAATGAGCAGTTCTTC
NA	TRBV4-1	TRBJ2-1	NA	CASSPQFYQPYNEQFF	TGCGCCAGCAGCCCACAGTTTTACCAACCTTACAATGAGCAGTTCTTC
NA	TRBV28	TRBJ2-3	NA	CASSESGANTDTQYF	TGTGCCAGCAGTGAGAGCGGAGCTAACACAGATACGCAGTATTTT
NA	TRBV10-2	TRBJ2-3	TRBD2	CASSESGRSGGSTDTQYF	TGCGCCAGCAGTGAGTCAGGAAGGAGCGGGGGAAGCACAGATACGCAGTATTTT
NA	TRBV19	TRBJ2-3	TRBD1	CASSPVLTGGDTQYF	TGTGCCAGTTCCCCAGTATTGACAGGGGGAGATACGCAGTATTTT
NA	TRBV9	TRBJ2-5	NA	CASSWRPGNQETQYF	TGTGCCAGCAGCTGGCGCCCGGGGAACCAAGAGACCCAGTACTTC
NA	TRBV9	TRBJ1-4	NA	CASSARGRAEKLFF	TGTGCCAGCAGCGCCAGGGGACGGGCTGAAAAACTGTTTTTT
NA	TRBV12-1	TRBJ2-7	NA	CASSFALGLREYYEQYF	TGTGCCAGCAGCTTTGCTTTGGGACTCCGGGAATATTACGAGCAGTACTTC
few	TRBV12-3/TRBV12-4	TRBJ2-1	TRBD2	CASGRGGINEQFF	TGTGCCAGCGGGCGGGGGGGGATCAATGAGCAGTTCTTC
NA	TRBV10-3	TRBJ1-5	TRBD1	CAIGTGDSNQPQHF	TGTGCCATTGGGACAGGGGATAGCAATCAGCCCCAGCATTTT
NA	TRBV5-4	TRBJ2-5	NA	CASSFSLSQETQYF	TGTGCCAGCAGCTTTAGCCTATCCCAAGAGACCCAGTACTTC
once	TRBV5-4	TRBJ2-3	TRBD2	CASSSGLAGGLGTDTQYF	TGTGCCAGCAGCTCTGGACTAGCGGGGGGGCTCGGCACAGATACGCAGTATTTT
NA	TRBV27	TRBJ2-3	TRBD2	CASSTRSSGQRTDTQYF	TGTGCCAGCAGTACCCGCTCTAGCGGGCAACGCACAGATACGCAGTATTTT
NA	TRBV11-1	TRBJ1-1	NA	CASSLGLNTEAFF	TGTGCCAGCAGCTTAGGGCTGAACACTGAAGCTTTCTTT
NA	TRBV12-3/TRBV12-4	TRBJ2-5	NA	CASRGGAGATQYF	TGTGCCAGCAGAGGCGGGGCTGGGGCAACCCAGTACTTC
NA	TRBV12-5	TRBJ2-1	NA	CASGLVQDGRSSYNEQFF	TGTGCTAGTGGTTTGGTACAGGACGGTCGGAGCTCCTACAATGAGCAGTTCTTC
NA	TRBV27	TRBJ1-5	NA	CARSPGYQPQHF	TGTGCCAGGTCCCCAGGGTATCAGCCCCAGCATTTT
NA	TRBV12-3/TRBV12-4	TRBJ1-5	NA	CASSFRLAGQHF	TGTGCCAGCAGTTTTCGTCTGGCGGGCCAGCATTTT